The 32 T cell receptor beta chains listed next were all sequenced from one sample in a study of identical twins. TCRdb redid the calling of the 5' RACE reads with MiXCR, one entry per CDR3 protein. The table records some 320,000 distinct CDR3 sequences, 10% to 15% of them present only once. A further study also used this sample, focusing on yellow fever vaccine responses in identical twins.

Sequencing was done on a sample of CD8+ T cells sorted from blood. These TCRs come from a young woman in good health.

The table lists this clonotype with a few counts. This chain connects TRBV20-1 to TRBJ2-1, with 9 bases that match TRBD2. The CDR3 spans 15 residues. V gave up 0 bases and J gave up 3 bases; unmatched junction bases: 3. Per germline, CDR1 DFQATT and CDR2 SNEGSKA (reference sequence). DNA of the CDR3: TGCAGTGCTAGAGATCTAGCGGGGAACTACAATGAGCAGTTCTTC. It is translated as CSARDLAGNYNEQFF.

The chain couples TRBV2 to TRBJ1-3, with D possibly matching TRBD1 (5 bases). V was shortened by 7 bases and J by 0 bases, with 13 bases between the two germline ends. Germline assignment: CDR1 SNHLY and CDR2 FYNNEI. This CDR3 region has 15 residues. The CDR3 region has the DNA TGTGCCAGCACCTACCGACAGCTCTCTGGAAACACCATATATTTT. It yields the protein CASTYRQLSGNTIYF.

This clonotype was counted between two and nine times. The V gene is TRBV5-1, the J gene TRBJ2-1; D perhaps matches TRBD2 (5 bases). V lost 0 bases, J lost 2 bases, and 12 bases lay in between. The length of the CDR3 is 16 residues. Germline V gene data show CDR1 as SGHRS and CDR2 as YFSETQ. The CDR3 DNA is TGCGCCAGCAGCTTGGCCTGGACGGGAACCTACAATGAGCAGTTCTTC. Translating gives CASSLAWTGTYNEQFF.

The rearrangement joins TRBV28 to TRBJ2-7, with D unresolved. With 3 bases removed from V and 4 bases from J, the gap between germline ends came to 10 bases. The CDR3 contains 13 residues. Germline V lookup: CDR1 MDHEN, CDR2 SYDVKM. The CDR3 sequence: CASSFRTDYEQYV. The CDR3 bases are TGTGCCAGCAGTTTTAGGACGGATTACGAGCAGTACGTC.

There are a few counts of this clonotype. CDR3: CASSRRPGQLNEKLFF. The CDR3 DNA follows: TGTGCCAGCAGCCGACGACCGGGACAGCTAAATGAAAAACTGTTTTTT. V and J are TRBV3-1 and TRBJ1-4, with 7 nucleotides matching TRBD1. The CDR3 spans 16 residues. Per germline, CDR1 LGHDT and CDR2 YNNKEL (reference sequence). V shed 4 bases and J 5 bases; nucleotides not matched to a gene: 10.

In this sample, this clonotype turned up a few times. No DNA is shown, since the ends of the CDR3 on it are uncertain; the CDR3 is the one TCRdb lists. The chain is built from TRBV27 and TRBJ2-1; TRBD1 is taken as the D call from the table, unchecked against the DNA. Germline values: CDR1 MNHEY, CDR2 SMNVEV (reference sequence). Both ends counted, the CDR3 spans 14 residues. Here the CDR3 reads CASSSSTGSGEQFF.

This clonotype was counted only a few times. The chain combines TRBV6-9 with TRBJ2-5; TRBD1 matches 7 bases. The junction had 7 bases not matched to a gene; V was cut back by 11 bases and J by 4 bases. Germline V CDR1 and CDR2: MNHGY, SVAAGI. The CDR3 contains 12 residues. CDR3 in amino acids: CAERTGAETQYF. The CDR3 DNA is TGTGCCGAGCGAACAGGGGCAGAGACCCAGTACTTC.

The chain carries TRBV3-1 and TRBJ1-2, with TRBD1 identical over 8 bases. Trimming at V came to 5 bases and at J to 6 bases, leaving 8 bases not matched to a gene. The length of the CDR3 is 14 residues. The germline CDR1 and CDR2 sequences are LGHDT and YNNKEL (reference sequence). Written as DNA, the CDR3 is TGTGCCAGCAGCTTTAGGACAGGGTGGGATGGCTACACCTTC. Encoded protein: CASSFRTGWDGYTF.

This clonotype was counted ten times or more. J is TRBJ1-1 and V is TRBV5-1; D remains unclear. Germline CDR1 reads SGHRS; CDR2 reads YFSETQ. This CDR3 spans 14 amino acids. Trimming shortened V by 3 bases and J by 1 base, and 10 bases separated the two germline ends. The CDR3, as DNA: TGCGCCAGCAGCTCAAGTTCAGGGAACACTGAAGCTTTCTTT. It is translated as CASSSSSGNTEAFF.

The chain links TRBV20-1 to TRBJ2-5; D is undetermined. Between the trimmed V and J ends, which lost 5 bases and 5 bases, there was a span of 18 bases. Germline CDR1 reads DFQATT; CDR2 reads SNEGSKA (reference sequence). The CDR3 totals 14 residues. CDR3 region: CSAQATAFGETQYF. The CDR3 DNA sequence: TGCAGTGCTCAGGCAACAGCGTTCGGTGAGACCCAGTACTTC.

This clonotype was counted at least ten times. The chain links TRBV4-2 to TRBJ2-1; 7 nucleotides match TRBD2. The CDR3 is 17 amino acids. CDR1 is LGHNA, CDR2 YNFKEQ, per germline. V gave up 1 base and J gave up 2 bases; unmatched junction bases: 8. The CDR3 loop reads CASSQGKKRDTYNEQFF. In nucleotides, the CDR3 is TGTGCCAGCAGCCAAGGCAAGAAGCGGGATACCTACAATGAGCAGTTCTTC.

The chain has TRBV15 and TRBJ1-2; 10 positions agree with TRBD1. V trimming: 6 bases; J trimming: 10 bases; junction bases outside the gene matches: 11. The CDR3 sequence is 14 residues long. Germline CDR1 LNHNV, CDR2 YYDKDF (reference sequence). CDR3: CATSESRDRGDYTF. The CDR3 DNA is TGTGCCACCAGTGAGTCACGGGACAGGGGTGACTACACCTTC.

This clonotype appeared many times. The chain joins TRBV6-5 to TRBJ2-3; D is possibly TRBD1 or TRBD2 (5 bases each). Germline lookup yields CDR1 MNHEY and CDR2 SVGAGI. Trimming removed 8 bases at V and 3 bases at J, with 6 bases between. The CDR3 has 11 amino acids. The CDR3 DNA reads TGTGCCAGCGGGGGAACAGATACGCAGTATTTT. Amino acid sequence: CASGGTDTQYF.

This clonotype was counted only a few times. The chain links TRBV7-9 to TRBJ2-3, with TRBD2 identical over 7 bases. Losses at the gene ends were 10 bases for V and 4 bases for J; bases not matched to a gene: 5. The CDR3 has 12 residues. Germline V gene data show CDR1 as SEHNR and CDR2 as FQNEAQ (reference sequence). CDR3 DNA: TGTGCCACAAGCGCGGGAGCAGATACGCAGTATTTT. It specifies CATSAGADTQYF.

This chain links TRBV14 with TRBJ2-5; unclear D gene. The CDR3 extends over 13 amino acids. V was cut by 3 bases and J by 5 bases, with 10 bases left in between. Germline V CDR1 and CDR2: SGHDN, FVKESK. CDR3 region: CASSHSAGETQYF. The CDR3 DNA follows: TGTGCCAGCAGCCACAGCGCAGGCGAGACCCAGTACTTC.

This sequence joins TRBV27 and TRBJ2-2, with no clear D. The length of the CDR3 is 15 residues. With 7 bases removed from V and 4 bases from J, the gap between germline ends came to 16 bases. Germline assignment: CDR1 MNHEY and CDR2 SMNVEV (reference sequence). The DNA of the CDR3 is TGTGCCAGCACCTCTGACCCGTCAGGCACCGGGGAGCTGTTTTTT. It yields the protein CASTSDPSGTGELFF.

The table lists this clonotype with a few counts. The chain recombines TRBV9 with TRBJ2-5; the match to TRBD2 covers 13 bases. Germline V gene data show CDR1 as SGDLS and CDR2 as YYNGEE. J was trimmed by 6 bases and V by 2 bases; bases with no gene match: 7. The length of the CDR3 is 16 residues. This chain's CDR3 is CASSVGLAGAGKTQYF. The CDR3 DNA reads TGTGCCAGCAGCGTCGGACTAGCGGGAGCGGGAAAGACCCAGTACTTC.

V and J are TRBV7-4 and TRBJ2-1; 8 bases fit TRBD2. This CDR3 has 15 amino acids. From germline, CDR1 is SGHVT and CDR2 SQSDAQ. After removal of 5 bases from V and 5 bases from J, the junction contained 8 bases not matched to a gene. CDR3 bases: TGTGCCAGCAGCCGCCCTAGCGGGCGAAACAATGAGCAGTTCTTC. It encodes CASSRPSGRNNEQFF.

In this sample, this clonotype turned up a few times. CDR3 loop: CASSHPDRTANTGELFF. The CDR3 nucleotides are TGTGCCAGCAGCCACCCCGACAGAACAGCGAACACCGGGGAGCTGTTTTTT. The chain is built from TRBV4-2 and TRBJ2-2; D is perhaps TRBD1 (5 bases). Trimming removed 3 bases from V and 0 bases from J, with 14 bases in between. CDR1 is LGHNA, CDR2 YNFKEQ, per germline. This CDR3 is built from 17 residues.

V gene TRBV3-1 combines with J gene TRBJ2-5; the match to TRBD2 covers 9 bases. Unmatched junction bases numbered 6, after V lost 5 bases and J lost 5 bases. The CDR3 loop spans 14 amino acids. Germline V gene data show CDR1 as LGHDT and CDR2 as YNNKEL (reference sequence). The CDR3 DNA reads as TGTGCCAGCAGCTCCGCGGGGGGGCTCGAGACCCAGTACTTC. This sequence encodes CASSSAGGLETQYF.

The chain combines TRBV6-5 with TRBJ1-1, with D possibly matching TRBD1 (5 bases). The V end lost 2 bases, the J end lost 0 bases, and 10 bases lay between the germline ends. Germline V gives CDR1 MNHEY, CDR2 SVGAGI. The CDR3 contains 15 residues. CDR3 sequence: CASSYTQGLNTEAFF. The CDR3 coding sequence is TGTGCCAGCAGTTACACCCAGGGCCTGAACACTGAAGCTTTCTTT.

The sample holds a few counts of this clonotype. In nucleotides, the CDR3 is TGTGCCAGCAGTCCGCGACTAGCGGGGGCCCTACCTTACGAGCAGTACGTC. Translated: CASSPRLAGALPYEQYV. The chain links TRBV27 to TRBJ2-7; 12 bases align to TRBD2. V lost 5 bases and J lost 4; bases outside the gene matches: 12. This CDR3 has 17 residues. Germline assignment: CDR1 MNHEY and CDR2 SMNVEV (reference sequence).

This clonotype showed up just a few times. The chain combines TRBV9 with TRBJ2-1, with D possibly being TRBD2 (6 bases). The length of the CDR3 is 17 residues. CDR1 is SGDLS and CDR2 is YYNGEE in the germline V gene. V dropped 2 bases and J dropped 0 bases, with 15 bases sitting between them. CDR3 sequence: CASSVRDRESSYNEQFF. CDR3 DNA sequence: TGTGCCAGCAGCGTCAGAGACCGGGAGAGCTCCTACAATGAGCAGTTCTTC.

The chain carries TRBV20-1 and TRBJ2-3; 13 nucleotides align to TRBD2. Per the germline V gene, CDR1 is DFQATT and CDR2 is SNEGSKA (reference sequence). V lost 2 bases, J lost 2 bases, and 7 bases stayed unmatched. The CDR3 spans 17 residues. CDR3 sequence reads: CSARKGTSGTPTDTQYF. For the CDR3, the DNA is TGCAGTGCTAGAAAAGGGACTAGCGGGACACCCACAGATACGCAGTATTTT.

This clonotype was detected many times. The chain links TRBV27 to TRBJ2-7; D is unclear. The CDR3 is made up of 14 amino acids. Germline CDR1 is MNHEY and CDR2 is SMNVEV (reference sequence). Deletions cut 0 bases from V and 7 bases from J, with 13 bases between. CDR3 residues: CASSLSARTREQYF. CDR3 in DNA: TGTGCCAGCAGTTTATCCGCTAGGACGCGGGAGCAGTACTTC.

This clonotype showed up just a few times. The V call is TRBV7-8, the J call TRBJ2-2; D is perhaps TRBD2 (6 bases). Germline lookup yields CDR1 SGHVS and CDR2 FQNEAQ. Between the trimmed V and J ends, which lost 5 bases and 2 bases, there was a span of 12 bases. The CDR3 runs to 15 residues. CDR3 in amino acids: CASSTRGDNTGELFF. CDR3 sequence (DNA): TGTGCCAGCAGCACCCGCGGGGACAACACCGGGGAGCTGTTTTTT.

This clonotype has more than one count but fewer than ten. Here the CDR3 DNA reads TGTGCCATCAGTGATGGGCGGGAGGGCCCCCTACATGAGCAGTTCTTC. Residues: CAISDGREGPLHEQFF. The chain links TRBV10-3 to TRBJ2-1; TRBD2 aligns across 9 bases. Losses at the gene ends were 3 bases for V and 8 bases for J; bases not matched to a gene: 11. CDR1 is ENHRY, CDR2 SYGVKD, per germline. The CDR3 is 16 residues long.

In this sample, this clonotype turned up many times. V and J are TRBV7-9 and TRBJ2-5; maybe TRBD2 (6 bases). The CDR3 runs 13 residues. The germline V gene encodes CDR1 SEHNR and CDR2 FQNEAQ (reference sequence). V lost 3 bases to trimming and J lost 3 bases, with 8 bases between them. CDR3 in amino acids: CASSFGGEETQYF. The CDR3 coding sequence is TGTGCCAGCAGCTTTGGAGGGGAAGAGACCCAGTACTTC.

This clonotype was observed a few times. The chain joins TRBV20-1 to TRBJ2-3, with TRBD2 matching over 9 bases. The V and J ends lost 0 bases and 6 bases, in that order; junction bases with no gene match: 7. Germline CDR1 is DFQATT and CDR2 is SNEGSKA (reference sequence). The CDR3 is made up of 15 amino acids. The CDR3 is CSAREVSGGPDTQYF. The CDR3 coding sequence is TGCAGTGCTAGAGAGGTTAGCGGGGGCCCCGATACGCAGTATTTT.

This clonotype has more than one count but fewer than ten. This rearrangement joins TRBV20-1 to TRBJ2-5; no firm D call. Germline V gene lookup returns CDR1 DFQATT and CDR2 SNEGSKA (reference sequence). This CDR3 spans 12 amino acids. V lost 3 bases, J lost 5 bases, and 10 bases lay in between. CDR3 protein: CSASGPRETQYF. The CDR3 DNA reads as TGCAGTGCTAGCGGGCCCCGTGAGACCCAGTACTTC.

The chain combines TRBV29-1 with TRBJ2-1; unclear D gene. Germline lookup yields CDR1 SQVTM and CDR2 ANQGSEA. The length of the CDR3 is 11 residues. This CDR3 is CSDVYHNEQFF. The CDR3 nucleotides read TGCAGTGACGTCTACCACAATGAGCAGTTCTTC.

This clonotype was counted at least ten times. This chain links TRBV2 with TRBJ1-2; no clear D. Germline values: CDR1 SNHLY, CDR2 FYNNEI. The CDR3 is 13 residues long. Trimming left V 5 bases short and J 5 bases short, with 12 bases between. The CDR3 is CASSSGIPYGYTF. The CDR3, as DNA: TGTGCCAGCAGTTCCGGGATACCTTATGGCTACACCTTC.